The 16 T cell receptor beta chains given below trace back to one sample, sequenced in a study of CD4 T cells in relation to SARS-CoV-2 and coronaviruses. Unexposed donor CD4+ T cells date from 2011-2018, before the COVID-19 pandemic. The cells were cultured for approximately ten days before CD4+ T cells were isolated. These TCRs' antigens remain unknown. Repertoires were generated with immunoSEQ multiplex PCR, while TCRdb's copy carries only in-frame clones and drops some. The sample contains approximately 20,000 clones, 80% to 85% of which appear only once. The sequenced sample was CD4+ T cells from PBMCs, cultured in vitro. The receptors here all came from a human donor in good health.

A few counts support this clone. The rearrangement links TRBV5-1 to TRBJ2-3, with 10 bases fitting TRBD2. Germline trimming cut 2 bases from V and 3 bases from J; bases unmatched to any gene: 6. Germline V gene data show CDR1 as SGHRS and CDR2 as YFSETQ. This CDR3 comprises 16 residues. This CDR3 reads CASSLTAGGPTDTQYF. CDR3 nucleotide sequence: TGCGCCAGCAGCTTAACAGCGGGGGGGCCGACAGATACGCAGTATTTT.

This sequence joins TRBV6-6 and TRBJ1-6; TRBD1 aligns across 8 bases. The length of the CDR3 is 15 residues. V was clipped by 1 base and J by 6 bases; unmatched bases: 2. CDR1 is MNHNY, CDR2 SVGAGI, per germline (reference sequence). The DNA of the CDR3 is TGTGCCAGCAGTTACTTCGACAGGGGTAATTCACCCCTCCACTTT. Translating it yields CASSYFDRGNSPLHF.

This clone has just a few counts. The rearrangement links TRBV19 to TRBJ1-5; D unresolved. Trimming stripped 7 bases from V and 6 bases from J, with 10 bases between. CDR3 size: 12 residues. CDR1 and CDR2 from the germline V gene are LNHDA and SQIVND (reference sequence). The CDR3 bases are TGTGCCAGTAAATCCATCGGTCAGCCCCAGCATTTT. As protein: CASKSIGQPQHF.

J is TRBJ1-2 and V is TRBV3-1 (or the pseudogene TRBV3-2), with TRBD1 matching 8 bases. J was trimmed by 4 bases and V by 2 bases; bases with no gene match: 6. CDR3 length equals 15 residues. Germline-derived CDR1 and CDR2 are LGHDT and YNNKEL (reference sequence). The CDR3 sequence: CASSQPGTGSYGYTF. The CDR3 DNA follows: TGTGCCAGCAGCCAACCCGGGACAGGCTCCTATGGCTACACCTTC.

The chain joins TRBV10-3 to TRBJ2-5; D may correspond to TRBD1 or TRBD2 (6 bases each). CDR1 ENHRY and CDR2 SYGVKD come from the germline V gene. Trimming stripped 4 bases from V and 0 bases from J, with 9 bases between. This CDR3 has 14 amino acids. The CDR3, as DNA: TGTGCCATCAGTGGGGGGGCCTACCAAGAGACCCAGTACTTC. Encoded protein: CAISGGAYQETQYF.

The chain carries TRBV19 and TRBJ1-2; D perhaps matches TRBD1 (5 bases). V was clipped by 5 bases and J by 11 bases, with 18 bases between them. Germline CDR1 reads LNHDA; CDR2 reads SQIVND (reference sequence). CDR3 length: 13 amino acids. Written as DNA, the CDR3 is TGTGCCAGTAGTGTCGGACAAGAGCAACGTTACACCTTC. Protein product: CASSVGQEQRYTF. Together with reference TRBV19 and TRBJ1-2, the CDR3 gives the full variable domain: DGGITQSPKYLFRKEGQNVTLSCEQNLNHDAMYWYRQDPGQGLRLIYYSQIVNDFQKGDIAEGYSVSREKKESFPLTVTSAQKNPTAFYLCASSVGQEQRYTFGSGTRLTVV.

CDR3 amino acids: CASSERAAYGYTF. Here the CDR3 DNA reads TGTGCCAGCAGTGAAAGGGCAGCCTATGGCTACACCTTC. V gene TRBV2 combines with J gene TRBJ1-2; D is unclear. This CDR3 comprises 13 residues. V lost 2 bases and J lost 4, with 8 bases in between. The V gene's germline CDR1 is SNHLY and CDR2 FYNNEI.

In this sample, this clone is medium-sized. This chain uses TRBV19 with TRBJ1-5; possibly TRBD1 for D (5 bases). The CDR3 contains 16 residues. Germline V lookup: CDR1 LNHDA, CDR2 SQIVND (reference sequence). V was pared by 7 bases and J by 1 base, with 17 bases between. In nucleotides, the CDR3 is TGTGCCAGTACCCCCCCAAGAAAGGGGAGCAATCAGCCCCAGCATTTT. Amino acids: CASTPPRKGSNQPQHF.

This chain uses TRBV20-1 with TRBJ2-3; tentatively, D is TRBD2 (5 bases). The CDR3 is 14 amino acids. Germline V lookup: CDR1 DFQATT, CDR2 SNEGSKA (reference sequence). V lost 3 bases, J lost 2 bases, and 12 bases lay in between. The DNA for the CDR3 is TGCAGTGCTAGTCCAGCGGTGGCCACAGATACGCAGTATTTT. It yields the protein CSASPAVATDTQYF.

The chain recombines TRBV7-2 with TRBJ1-1; TRBD1 agrees at 7 bases. V trimming: 5 bases; J trimming: 0 bases; junction bases outside the gene matches: 6. The germline gives CDR1 SGHTA, CDR2 FQGNSA. The CDR3 has 15 residues. CDR3 residues: CASSQAGTVNTEAFF. The CDR3 DNA follows: TGTGCCAGCAGCCAAGCCGGGACAGTGAACACTGAAGCTTTCTTT.

The J gene is TRBJ1-2, the V gene TRBV5-1, with 7 bases matching TRBD1. The V segment lost 4 bases and the J segment 1 base; nucleotides outside the gene matches: 4. The CDR3 spans 14 residues. The germline CDR1 and CDR2 sequences are SGHRS and YFSETQ. The CDR3 DNA reads TGCGCCAGCAGCATCGACAGGGTTAACTATGGCTACACCTTC. It translates to CASSIDRVNYGYTF. Drawing the rest from reference TRBV5-1 and TRBJ1-2, the complete variable domain is KAGVTQTPRYLIKTRGQQVTLSCSPISGHRSVSWYQQTPGQGLQFLFEYFSETQRNKGNFPGRFSGRQFSNSRSEMNVSTLELGDSALYLCASSIDRVNYGYTFGSGTRLTVV.

The rearrangement joins TRBV5-4 to TRBJ1-2; D ambiguous. The CDR3 sequence is 10 residues long. V was clipped by 10 bases and J by 6 bases, with 10 bases between them. Germline V gives CDR1 SGHNT, CDR2 YYREEE (reference sequence). DNA for the CDR3: TGTGCCTGCGTGTCGGATGGCTACACCTTC. Residues: CACVSDGYTF.

The chain employs TRBV19 and TRBJ2-7, with 9 bases matching TRBD1. Trimming at V came to 7 bases and at J to 3 bases, leaving 7 bases not matched to a gene. Germline values: CDR1 LNHDA, CDR2 SQIVND (reference sequence). The CDR3 consists of 14 residues. DNA of the CDR3: TGTGCCAGTACTCCGCGGACAGGGGTCTACGAGCAGTACTTC. This gives the protein CASTPRTGVYEQYF.

The chain uses TRBV19 and TRBJ2-1; D gene ambiguous. The CDR3 totals 13 residues. V lost 2 bases, J lost 5 bases, and 7 bases lay in between. Germline V gene lookup returns CDR1 LNHDA and CDR2 SQIVND (reference sequence). In DNA form, the CDR3 reads TGTGCCAGTAGTATACAATCGAACAATGAGCAGTTCTTC. It translates to CASSIQSNNEQFF.

This rearrangement joins TRBV27 to TRBJ2-7; 9 nucleotides match TRBD2. CDR1 MNHEY and CDR2 SMNVEV come from the germline V gene (reference sequence). The CDR3 runs 15 residues. V lost 2 bases, J lost 3 bases, and 5 bases stayed unmatched. CDR3 sequence: CASSLIGSGSYEQYF. Written as DNA, the CDR3 is TGTGCCAGCAGTTTAATTGGTAGCGGGAGCTACGAGCAGTACTTC.

V usage is TRBV12-3 or TRBV12-4 and J usage is TRBJ2-7; a weak D match, TRBD1 (7 bases). V lost 7 bases and J 6 bases, leaving 13 bases between the germline ends. The CDR3 sequence is 12 residues long. For the CDR3, the DNA is TGTGCCAGCACTCCCCAGGGGGGCGAGCAGTACTTC. Protein sequence: CASTPQGGEQYF.